Shown below are 4 T cell receptor beta chains from a single sample sequenced in a study of blood T cells in healthy people across ages. It was with a sample-barcoded 5' primer and a J-beta primer mix that a second PCR of about 6 to 12 cycles was run. Using its own MiXCR run on the 5' RACE reads, TCRdb lists one record per CDR3 protein. This sample has some 850,000 distinct CDR3 sequences, with roughly 26% found just once. This same sample was also part of a study on T cells of mothers and their children.

Sequencing used blood. The receptors were gathered from a boy aged 5-17 years in good health.

This clonotype was observed once. The V call is TRBV28, the J call TRBJ2-1, with D possibly TRBD1 on 6 matching bases. The J call may be in error: the DNA end matches TRBJ2-5 better. Per the germline V gene, CDR1 is MDHEN and CDR2 is SYDVKM. The CDR3 length is 13 residues. This CDR3 is CASHSGVRETQYF. The CDR3 DNA follows: TGTGCCAGCCACTCAGGGGTTAGAGAGACCCAGTACTTC.

The rearrangement uses TRBV6-1 and TRBJ2-1, with D uncertain. Trimming stripped 5 bases from V and 7 bases from J, with 12 bases between. Germline V lookup: CDR1 MNHNS, CDR2 SASEGT. The CDR3 is 13 residues long. The CDR3 spells CASSPRVGNEQFF. Here the CDR3 DNA reads TGTGCCAGCAGTCCTCGGGTAGGGAATGAGCAGTTCTTC.

Only a few counts were recorded for this clonotype. The chain combines TRBV3-1 with TRBJ1-1, with no clear D. This CDR3 has 15 residues. CDR1 LGHDT and CDR2 YNNKEL come from the germline V gene (reference sequence). V was shortened by 3 bases and J by 4 bases, with 15 bases between the two germline ends. In DNA, the CDR3 is TGTGCCAGCAGCCAGGATATTATCCCAAGCACTGAAGCTTTCTTT. This sequence encodes CASSQDIIPSTEAFF.

The rearrangement uses TRBV12-5 and TRBJ1-5; 7 nucleotides match TRBD1. Per the germline V gene, CDR1 is LGHNT and CDR2 is FRNRAP. J gave up 2 bases and V 4 bases, and 2 bases lay outside the gene matches. CDR3 length: 14 amino acids. The CDR3 DNA is TGTGCTAGTGGTTCTGACAGGGGCAATCAGCCCCAGCATTTT. This sequence encodes CASGSDRGNQPQHF.